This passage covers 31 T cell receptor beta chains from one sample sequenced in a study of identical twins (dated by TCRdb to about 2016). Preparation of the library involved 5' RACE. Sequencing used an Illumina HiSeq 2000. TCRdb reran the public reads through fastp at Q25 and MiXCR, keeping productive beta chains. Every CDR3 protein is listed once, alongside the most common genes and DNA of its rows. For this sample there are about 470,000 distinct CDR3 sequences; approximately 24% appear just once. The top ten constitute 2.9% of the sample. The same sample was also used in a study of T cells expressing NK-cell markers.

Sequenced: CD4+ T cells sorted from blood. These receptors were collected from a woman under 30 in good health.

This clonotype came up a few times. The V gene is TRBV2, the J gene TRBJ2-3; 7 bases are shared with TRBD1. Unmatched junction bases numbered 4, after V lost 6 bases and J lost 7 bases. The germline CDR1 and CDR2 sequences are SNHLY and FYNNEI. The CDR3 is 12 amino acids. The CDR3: CASRATGHTQYF. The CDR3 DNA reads TGTGCCAGCAGAGCGACAGGGCATACGCAGTATTTT.

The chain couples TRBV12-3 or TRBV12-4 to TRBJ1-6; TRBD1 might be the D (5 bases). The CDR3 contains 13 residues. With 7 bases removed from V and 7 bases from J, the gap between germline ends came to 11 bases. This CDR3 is CASTSDTNSPLHF. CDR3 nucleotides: TGTGCCAGCACTTCGGACACCAATTCACCCCTCCACTTT.

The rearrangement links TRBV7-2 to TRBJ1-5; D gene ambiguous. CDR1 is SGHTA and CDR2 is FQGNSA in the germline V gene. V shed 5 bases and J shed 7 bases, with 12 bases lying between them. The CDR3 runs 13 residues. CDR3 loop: CASSPTKGQPQHF. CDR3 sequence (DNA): TGTGCCAGCAGCCCGACCAAGGGACAGCCCCAGCATTTT.

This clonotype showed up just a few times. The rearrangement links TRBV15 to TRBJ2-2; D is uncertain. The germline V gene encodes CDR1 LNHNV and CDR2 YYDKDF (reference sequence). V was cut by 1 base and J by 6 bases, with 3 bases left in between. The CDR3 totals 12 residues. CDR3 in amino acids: CATSRAAGELFF. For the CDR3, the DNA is TGTGCCACCAGCAGAGCGGCCGGGGAGCTGTTTTTT.

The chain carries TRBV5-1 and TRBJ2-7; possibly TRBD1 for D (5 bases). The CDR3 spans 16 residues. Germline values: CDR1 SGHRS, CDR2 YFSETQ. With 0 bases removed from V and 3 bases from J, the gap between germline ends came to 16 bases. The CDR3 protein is CASSLGGAGADYEQYF. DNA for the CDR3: TGCGCCAGCAGCTTGGGTGGCGCTGGGGCAGACTACGAGCAGTACTTC. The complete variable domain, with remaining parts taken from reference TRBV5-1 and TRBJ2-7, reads KAGVTQTPRYLIKTRGQQVTLSCSPISGHRSVSWYQQTPGQGLQFLFEYFSETQRNKGNFPGRFSGRQFSNSRSEMNVSTLELGDSALYLCASSLGGAGADYEQYFGPGTRLTVT.

The CDR3 DNA reads TGTGCCAGCAGCTTATGGGTTGAAGCTTTCTTT. It specifies CASSLWVEAFF. This chain connects TRBV7-9 to TRBJ1-1; D is unresolved. V lost 2 bases and J lost 7, with 5 bases in between. Looked up from germline, CDR1 is SEHNR and CDR2 is FQNEAQ (reference sequence). The CDR3 totals 11 residues.

The CDR3 region is CSATSGRAREQYF. The CDR3 bases are TGCAGTGCGACTAGCGGGAGGGCTAGGGAGCAGTACTTC. This chain joins TRBV20-1 and TRBJ2-7; 14 positions agree with TRBD2. Germline V CDR1 and CDR2: DFQATT, SNEGSKA (reference sequence). The CDR3 is 13 amino acids. V was pared by 6 bases and J by 7 bases, with 5 bases of the junction left unmatched.

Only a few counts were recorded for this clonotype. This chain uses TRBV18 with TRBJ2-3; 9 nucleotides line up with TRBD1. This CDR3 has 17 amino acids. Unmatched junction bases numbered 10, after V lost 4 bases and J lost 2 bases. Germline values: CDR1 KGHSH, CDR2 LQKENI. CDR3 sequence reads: CASSLTSGTGYTDTQYF. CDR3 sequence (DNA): TGTGCCAGCTCACTAACGAGTGGGACAGGGTACACAGATACGCAGTATTTT.

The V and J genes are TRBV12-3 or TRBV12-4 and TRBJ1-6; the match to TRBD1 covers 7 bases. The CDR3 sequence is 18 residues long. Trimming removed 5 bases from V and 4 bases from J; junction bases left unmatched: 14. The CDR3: CASSGTGTVHPYNSPLHF. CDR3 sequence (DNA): TGTGCCAGCAGTGGGACCGGGACAGTTCATCCTTATAATTCACCCCTCCACTTT.

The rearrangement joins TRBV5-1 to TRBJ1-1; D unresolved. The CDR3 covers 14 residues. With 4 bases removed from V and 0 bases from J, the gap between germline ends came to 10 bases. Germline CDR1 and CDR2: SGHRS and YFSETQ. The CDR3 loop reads CASSIGEMNTEAFF. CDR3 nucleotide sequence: TGCGCCAGCAGCATTGGCGAGATGAACACTGAAGCTTTCTTT. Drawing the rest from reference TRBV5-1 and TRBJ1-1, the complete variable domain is KAGVTQTPRYLIKTRGQQVTLSCSPISGHRSVSWYQQTPGQGLQFLFEYFSETQRNKGNFPGRFSGRQFSNSRSEMNVSTLELGDSALYLCASSIGEMNTEAFFGQGTRLTVV.

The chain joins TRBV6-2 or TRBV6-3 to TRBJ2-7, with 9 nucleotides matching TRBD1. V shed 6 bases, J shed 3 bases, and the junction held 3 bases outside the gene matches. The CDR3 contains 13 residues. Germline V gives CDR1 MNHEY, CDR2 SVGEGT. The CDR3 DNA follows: TGTGCCAGCAGACGACAGGGGGTCTACGAGCAGTACTTC. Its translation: CASRRQGVYEQYF.

DNA of the CDR3: TGTGCCAGCAGCCCGCCGGCGACCGGGACAGGGATCTATGAGCAGTTCTTC. This sequence encodes CASSPPATGTGIYEQFF. V usage is TRBV11-2 and J usage is TRBJ2-1; 9 nucleotides align to TRBD1. CDR1 is SGHAT, CDR2 FQNNGV, per germline. This CDR3 has 17 amino acids. Germline trimming cut 5 bases from V and 8 bases from J; bases unmatched to any gene: 16.

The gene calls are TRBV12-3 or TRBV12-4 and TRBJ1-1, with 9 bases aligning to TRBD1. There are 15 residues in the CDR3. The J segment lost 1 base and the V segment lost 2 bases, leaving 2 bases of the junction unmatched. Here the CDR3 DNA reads TGTGCCAGCAGTTTATTGGGACAGGGGAACACTGAAGCTTTCTTT. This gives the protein CASSLLGQGNTEAFF.

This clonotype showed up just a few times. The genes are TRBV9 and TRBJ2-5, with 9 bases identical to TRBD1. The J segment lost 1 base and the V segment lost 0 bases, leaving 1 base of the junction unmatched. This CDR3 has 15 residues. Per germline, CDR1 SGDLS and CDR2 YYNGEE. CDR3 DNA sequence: TGTGCCAGCAGCGTAGGGGGACAGGGCCAAGAGACCCAGTACTTC. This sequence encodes CASSVGGQGQETQYF.

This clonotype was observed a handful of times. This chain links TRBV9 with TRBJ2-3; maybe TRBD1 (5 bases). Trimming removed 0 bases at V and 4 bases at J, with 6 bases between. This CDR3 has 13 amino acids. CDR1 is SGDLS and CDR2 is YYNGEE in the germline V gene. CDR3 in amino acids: CASSVGQPDTQYF. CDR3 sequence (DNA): TGTGCCAGCAGCGTAGGACAGCCAGATACGCAGTATTTT.

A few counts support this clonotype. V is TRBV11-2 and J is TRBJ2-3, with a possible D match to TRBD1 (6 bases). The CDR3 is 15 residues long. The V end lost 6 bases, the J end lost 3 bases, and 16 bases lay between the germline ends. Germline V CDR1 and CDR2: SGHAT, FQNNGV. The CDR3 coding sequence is TGTGCCAGCAGTCTGAGGCCACAGGGTACAGATACGCAGTATTTT. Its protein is CASSLRPQGTDTQYF.

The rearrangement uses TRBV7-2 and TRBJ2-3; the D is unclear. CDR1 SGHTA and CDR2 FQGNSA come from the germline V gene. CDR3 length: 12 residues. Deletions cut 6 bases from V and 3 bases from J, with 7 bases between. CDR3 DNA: TGTGCCAGCAGGTCCTGGACAGATACGCAGTATTTT. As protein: CASRSWTDTQYF.

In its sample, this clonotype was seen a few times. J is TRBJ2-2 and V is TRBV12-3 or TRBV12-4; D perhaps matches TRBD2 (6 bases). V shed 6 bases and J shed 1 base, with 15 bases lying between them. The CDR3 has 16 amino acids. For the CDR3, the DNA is TGTGCCAGCAGCTCCCCTGACGGGGGGAACACCGGGGAGCTGTTTTTT. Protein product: CASSSPDGGNTGELFF.

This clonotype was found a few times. The CDR3 here is CASSFPQNTEAFF. CDR3 in DNA: TGTGCCAGCAGCTTTCCCCAGAACACTGAAGCTTTCTTT. The chain employs TRBV5-5 and TRBJ1-1; D is uncertain. Germline V lookup: CDR1 SGHKS, CDR2 YYEKEE (reference sequence). V lost 2 bases, J lost 1 base, and 6 bases lay in between. This CDR3 is 13 amino acids long. Variable domain in full (rest from reference TRBV5-5 and TRBJ1-1): DAGVTQSPTHLIKTRGQQVTLRCSPISGHKSVSWYQQVLGQGPQFIFQYYEKEERGRGNFPDRFSARQFPNYSSELNVNALLLGDSALYLCASSFPQNTEAFFGQGTRLTVV.

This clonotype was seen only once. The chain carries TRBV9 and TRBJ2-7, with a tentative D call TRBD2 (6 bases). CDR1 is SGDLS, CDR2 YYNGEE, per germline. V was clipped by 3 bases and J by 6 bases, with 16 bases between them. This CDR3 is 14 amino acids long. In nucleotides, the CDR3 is TGTGCCAGCAGCGGGCCCGGGGCGGGAAGCGAGCAGTACTTC. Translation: CASSGPGAGSEQYF.

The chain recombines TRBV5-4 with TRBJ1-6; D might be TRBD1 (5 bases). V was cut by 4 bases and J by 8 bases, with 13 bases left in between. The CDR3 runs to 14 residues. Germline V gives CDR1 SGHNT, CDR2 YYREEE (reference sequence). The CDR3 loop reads CASSGTDVYSPLHF. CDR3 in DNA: TGTGCCAGCAGCGGGACCGACGTTTATTCACCCCTCCACTTT.

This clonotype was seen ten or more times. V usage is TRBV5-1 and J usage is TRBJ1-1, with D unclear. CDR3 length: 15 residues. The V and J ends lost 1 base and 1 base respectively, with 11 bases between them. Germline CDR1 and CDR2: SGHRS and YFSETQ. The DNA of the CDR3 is TGCGCCAGCAGCTTGATCGGGGTCACGAACACTGAAGCTTTCTTT. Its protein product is CASSLIGVTNTEAFF.

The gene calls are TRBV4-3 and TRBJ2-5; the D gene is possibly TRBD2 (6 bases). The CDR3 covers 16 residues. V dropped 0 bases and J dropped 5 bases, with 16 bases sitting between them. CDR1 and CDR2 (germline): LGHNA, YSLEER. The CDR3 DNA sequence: TGCGCCAGCAGCCAAGATATACGCGGGGTGAGGGAGACCCAGTACTTC. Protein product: CASSQDIRGVRETQYF.

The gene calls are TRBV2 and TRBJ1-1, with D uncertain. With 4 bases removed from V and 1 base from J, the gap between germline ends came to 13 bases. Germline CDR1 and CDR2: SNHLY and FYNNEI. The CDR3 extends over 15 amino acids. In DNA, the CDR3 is TGTGCCAGCAGTGTTTCGGTCCCCCAGAACACTGAAGCTTTCTTT. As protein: CASSVSVPQNTEAFF. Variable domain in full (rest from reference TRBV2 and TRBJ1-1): EPEVTQTPSHQVTQMGQEVILRCVPISNHLYFYWYRQILGQKVEFLVSFYNNEISEKSEIFDDQFSVERPDGSNFTLKIRSTKLEDSAMYFCASSVSVPQNTEAFFGQGTRLTVV.

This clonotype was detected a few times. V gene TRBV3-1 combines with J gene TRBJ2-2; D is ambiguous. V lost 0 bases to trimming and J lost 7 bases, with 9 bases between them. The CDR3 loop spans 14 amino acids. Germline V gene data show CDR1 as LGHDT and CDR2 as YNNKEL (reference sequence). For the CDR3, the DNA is TGTGCCAGCAGCCAAGATAAGGGATTCGGGGAGCTGTTTTTT. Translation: CASSQDKGFGELFF.

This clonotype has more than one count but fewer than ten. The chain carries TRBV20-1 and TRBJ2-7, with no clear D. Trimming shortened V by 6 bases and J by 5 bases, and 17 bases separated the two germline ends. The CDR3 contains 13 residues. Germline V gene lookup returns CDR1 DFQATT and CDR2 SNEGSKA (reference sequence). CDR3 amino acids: CSATSVPKNEQYF. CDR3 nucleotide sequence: TGCAGTGCCACATCCGTGCCCAAAAACGAGCAGTACTTC.

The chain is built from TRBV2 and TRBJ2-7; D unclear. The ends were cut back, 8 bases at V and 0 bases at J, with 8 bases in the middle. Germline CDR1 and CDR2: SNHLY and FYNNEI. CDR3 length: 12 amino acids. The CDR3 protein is CASAFGSYEQYF. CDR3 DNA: TGTGCCAGCGCTTTTGGCTCCTACGAGCAGTACTTC.

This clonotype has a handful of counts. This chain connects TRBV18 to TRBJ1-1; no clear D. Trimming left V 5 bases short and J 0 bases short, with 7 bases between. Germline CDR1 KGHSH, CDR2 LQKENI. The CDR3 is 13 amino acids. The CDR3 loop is CASSAEMNTEAFF. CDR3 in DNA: TGTGCCAGCTCAGCAGAGATGAACACTGAAGCTTTCTTT. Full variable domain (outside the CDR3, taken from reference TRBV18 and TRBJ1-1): NAGVMQNPRHLVRRRGQEARLRCSPMKGHSHVYWYRQLPEEGLKFMVYLQKENIIDESGMPKERFSAEFPKEGPSILRIQQVVRGDSAAYFCASSAEMNTEAFFGQGTRLTVV.

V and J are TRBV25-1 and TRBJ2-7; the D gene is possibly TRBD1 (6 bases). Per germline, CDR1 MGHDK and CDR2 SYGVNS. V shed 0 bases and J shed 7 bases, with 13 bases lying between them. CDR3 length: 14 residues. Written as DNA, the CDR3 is TGTGCCAGCAGTGAATATCACAGGGATCGGGAGCAGTACTTC. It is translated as CASSEYHRDREQYF.

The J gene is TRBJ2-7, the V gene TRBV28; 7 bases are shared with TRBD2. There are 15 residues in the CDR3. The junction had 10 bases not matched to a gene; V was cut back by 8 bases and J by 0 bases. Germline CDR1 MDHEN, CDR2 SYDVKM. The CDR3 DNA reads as TGTGCCAGCGGGGAGGGACTTCTCAGCTCCTACGAGCAGTACTTC. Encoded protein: CASGEGLLSSYEQYF.

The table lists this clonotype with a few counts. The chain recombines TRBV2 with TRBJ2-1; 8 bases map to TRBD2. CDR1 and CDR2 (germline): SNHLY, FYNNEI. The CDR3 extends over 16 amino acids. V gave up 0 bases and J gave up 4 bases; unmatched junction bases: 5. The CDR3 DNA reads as TGTGCCAGCAGTGAAGCGGCGAGCGGGGGATACAATGAGCAGTTCTTC. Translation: CASSEAASGGYNEQFF.